The T cell receptor (beta chain) under discussion was sequenced for a study of cytomegalovirus exposure and HLA in healthy donors (dated by TCRdb to 2015 to 2018). Study-wide context: An earlier analysis of some 600 of the donors reported 276 Gb of sequence data and 95 million to 130 million unique TCR beta sequences obtained from some 200 million T cells. An early release that covered approximately 600 HLA-typed donors contained approximately 290 gigabases of sequencing data and roughly 84 million unique TCR sequences. The genetic ancestry cluster associated with self-reported Caucasian donors included roughly 84% of the approximately 430 genotyped donors. The aim of the study was to test whether cataloging public T cell receptors could identify signatures of past pathogen exposure. Using immunosequencing, the study profiled T cell repertoires from fewer than 850 subjects and related those repertoires to cytomegalovirus serostatus. In addition to the first cohort of 650 to 750 subjects, a separate validation cohort of 120 different subjects was used. The study combined high-throughput TCR immunosequencing, statistical association of individual TCRs with disease status, and machine learning to predict cytomegalovirus infection status. In a later analysis, previously published TCR beta repertoires from fewer than 750 donors were re-analyzed and high-resolution HLA genotyping was added so that TCR occurrence patterns could be studied. The later analysis used no new phenotypic data to find candidate immune exposures, relying instead on TCR beta sequences and their occurrence across donors. To decide whether each TCR beta V gene segment behaved as functional or pseudogenic, an earlier analysis of some 600 of the donors relied on high-throughput TCR beta sequencing. Donor age, sex, ethnicity and CMV serostatus were compiled together with the repertoire data. Genome-wide SNP genotypes for about 55% of the roughly 670 donors were used in a later genetic analysis, which treated that subset as a discovery cohort. All discovery cohort repertoires had been generated using a single sequencing platform. Class I and class II HLA loci were covered by the typing at four-digit resolution. Typing coverage differed by locus: A, B, C, DRB1 and DQB1 were typed in roughly 620-640 donors, DQA1 in about 500, DPA1 in some 610, and DPB1 in 472. A few DR-DQ haplotypes were handled as single units for association and clustering because linkage in the cohort was strong. Among around 400 genotyped donors of the cohort, an average of about 240,000 unique TCR beta nucleotide sequences were sequenced per donor, around a sixth of them non-productive.

CDR1 and CDR2, looked up from the germline V gene (reference sequence), are MNHNY and SVGAGI. The CDR3 covers 14 residues, taking in both the cysteine and the phenylalanine. The DNA shown is the 42-base CDR3, in frame from base 1. Relative to germline, V is 6 bases shorter and J is 3 bases shorter, with 12 bases between their ends. The cohort was made up of several hundred healthy bone marrow donors. At the time of sampling, every cohort member was nominally healthy, though immune exposures that went unrecorded were likely present. The donor tested CMV seropositive, placing the donor among the approximately 290 seropositive members of the cohort. Each donor provided a peripheral blood sample, and peripheral blood mononuclear cells were used for TCR beta sequencing. Genomic DNA was extracted from the blood cell samples with the Qiagen DNeasy Blood Extraction Kit. Study-wide findings and limitations: An earlier analysis of some 590 of the donors showed that most TCR beta V segments appeared in productive rearrangements either about 90% or about 30% of the time, which broadly matched IMGT annotations. Compared with the roughly 670-donor mean, donors in an Asian-associated ancestry cluster had fewer N-insertions in productive TCRs, according to a later genetic analysis. A further reported finding was that TCR beta sequences accurately predicted the HLA-A and HLA-B alleles for most subjects in the first cohort. In vitro tests confirmed that a few of the cytomegalovirus-associated TCR beta chains recognize cytomegalovirus antigens. CMV serostatus was the only immune exposure information available for the cohort. The authors suggested that the approach could potentially be generalized to other disease states and immunological phenotypes. According to a later analysis, TCR association rates differed among HLA loci, with DRB1 alleles showing the most associated TCRs and HLA-C alleles showing the fewest. Most TCR sequences were seen in very few donors, while some public TCRs were found in many individuals. The cohort was sequenced for TCR beta chains only, and without alpha or paired-chain data the features that could be detected were limited. In both the original and validation cohorts, the classifier was reported to diagnose cytomegalovirus status with high specificity and sensitivity. According to a later analysis, most CMV-associated TCR beta chains appeared to be HLA-restricted, and the HLA associations seemed to be driven largely by CMV exposure. Correlated functional status among segregating V segments might be attributable to linkage disequilibrium, but an unknown experimental factor could not be ruled out. Because HLA typing was missing for some donors at each locus, association tests included only the typed subset. Because counts were too low, roughly 18 rarely observed V segments, including chromosome 9 orphons, were left out of the earlier analysis of 500 to 650 of the donors. A later analysis associated about 17,000 TCR beta sequences with specific HLA alleles at a false discovery rate of 0.05. A cluster of highly shared sequence variants was judged likely to be a technical artifact of the sequencing pipeline. When HLA alleles, especially DR and DQ, strongly co-occurred, TCR associations were difficult to assign to individual alleles. Roughly uniform sequencing depth across donors was assumed in presence/absence analyses, although this assumption may not hold. Compared with equally common non-associated chains, HLA-associated TCR beta chains in a later analysis were more clonally expanded and had lower generation probabilities. A later analysis reported that several top co-occurrence clusters appeared linked to parvovirus B19, influenza, CMV and Epstein-Barr virus. The study gave a list of 150 to 200 TCR beta chains associated with cytomegalovirus. Because the 87-base-pair reads could not distinguish some IMGT-functional V segments, including TRBV6-2 and TRBV6-3, those segments were excluded. An association between a missense DCLRE1C variant and V-gene and J-gene trimming of TCR beta chains was found in a later genetic analysis and replicated in an independent cohort.

On this clone: Its recognized antigen is unknown.

The library was produced with the immunoSEQ multiplex PCR assay. For the multiplex PCR, a mixture combining 60 forward primers for TCR Vbeta segments and 13 reverse primers for TCR Jbeta segments was used. A multiplex PCR assay on genomic DNA amplified the CDR3 region of rearranged TCR beta genes. Amplified TCR beta libraries were sequenced as 87-base-pair reads on the Illumina HiSeq System. In the original analysis: Across the 600 to 700 repertoires, a later analysis counted roughly 84 million unique TCR beta chains, around 10 million of which were shared by at least two donors. Raw reads were error-corrected and collapsed into unique sequences by a nearest-neighbor algorithm in which closely related sequences were merged to remove PCR and sequencing errors. CDR3 sequences were aligned to IMGT reference sequences to assign V, D and J gene segments. For a sequence to be retained, at least a six-nucleotide match to both a V gene segment and a J gene segment was required. A rearrangement counted as productive if the CDR3 had no stop codons and remained in frame with V and J, and every other rearrangement counted as non-productive. Following IMGT convention, CDR3 was defined as the stretch from the second conserved V-encoded cysteine to the conserved J-encoded phenylalanine. Sequences without an unambiguous match to a single V gene segment were excluded from the earlier analysis of a few hundred of the donors. An earlier analysis of approximately 590 of the donors called V segments functional above 56.7% productive rearrangements and segregating when the between-donor standard deviation exceeded 5%. A statistical classification framework was developed to diagnose cytomegalovirus status using the catalog of TCR beta chain sequences. In a later analysis, TCR nucleotide sequences were compared against IMGT/GENE-DB human TR gene sequences so that V and J genes could be assigned. Using the TCRdist pipeline, a later analysis assigned CDR3 sequences along with most-parsimonious VDJ recombination scenarios. A later analysis defined each TCR beta chain by its CDR3 amino acid sequence plus V-gene family, and excluded reads lacking a unique V-gene family. As a way to deal with suspected cross-contamination and a sequencing artifact, a later analysis dropped hundreds of nucleotide sequences that were highly shared and had low generation probability. A later analysis calculated a clonal expansion index for each public chain from normalized within-repertoire ranks of inferred template counts. In a later analysis, generation probabilities were computed using a VDJ recombination model fitted to out-of-frame rearrangements, and the results were checked against IGoR. A later analysis scored TCR-TCR, TCR-HLA and TCR-CMV co-occurrence with hypergeometric tests, applying a repertoire-size bias correction to TCR pairs. A later analysis estimated false discovery rates by permuting HLA or CMV assignments 20 times. In a later analysis, co-occurring TCRs were grouped using DBSCAN, and TCRdist sequence similarity was added for clustering within HLA-allele-positive subsets. Co-occurrence clustering excluded repertoires with fewer than 30,000 or more than 120,000 public chains, plus five with anomalous nucleotide sharing. The source is immuneACCESS, and TCRdb retained only in-frame sequences with V and J called. Part of the clones is not carried over; for the studies checked, unresolved V genes explain less than half of this, and the remainder is unexplained. The DNA was the basis for D and trimming; V, J and clone size are from that table. The table held for this sample gives 30,000 to 40,000 clones. Of the sample, approximately 9% is held by the ten largest clones.

The sequence was collected from a man in his forties in good health and CMV-seropositive. The chain uses TRBV6-6 and TRBJ1-5; the D gene remains uncertain. What was sequenced was PBMCs. The bases read TGTGCCAGCAGACCAGGACTCCTCAATCAGCCCCAGCATTTT. Translated, this is CASRPGLLNQPQHF.